This T cell receptor beta chain was captured by sequencing in a study of T cells after yellow fever vaccination. Study-level background: Low-cell-number fractions were prepared with SMART-Seq v4 Ultra Low Input.

Remarks on this clonotype: What it binds is unknown.

Study results and limitations: Post-booster repertoires contained most primary-vaccination clones again (96% CD4, about 90% CD8).

Each CDR3 protein is one row after TCRdb ran MiXCR on the 5' RACE reads. The profile shows 300,000 to 450,000 distinct CDR3 sequences, 8% to 9.5% of them singletons. Germline loops: CDR1 SGHRS, CDR2 YFSETQ. Trimming took 5 bases from V and 6 from J, leaving 18 bases between them. The CDR3 sequence is 16 residues long. The rearrangement uses TRBV5-1 and TRBJ1-6; TRBD1 is a possible D gene (6 bases). This TCR derives from a man younger than 35 who received the YFV17D yellow fever vaccine. The input for sequencing was PBMCs, taken around 45 days after the first yellow fever vaccination. CDR3 in amino acids: CASSKRGGDSNSPLHF. The DNA of the CDR3 is TGCGCCAGCAGTAAGAGAGGGGGGGACTCTAATTCACCCCTCCACTTT.